This TCR beta chain appears in the sequencing data of a study of T-cell memory formation after mild COVID-19. Background on the study: There were largely donor-specific TCR clusters. Study outcomes and limitations: Still unconfirmed is whether the second-wave clones peaking on day 37 recognized SARS-CoV-2. That cross-reactive memory joined was suggested by some responding clones appearing in pre-infection memory.

As concerns this clonotype: Its specificity is not known.

In TCRdb, the 5' RACE reads were re-called with MiXCR into one record per CDR3 protein. This sample has roughly 350,000 distinct CDR3 sequences, with more than 20% found just once. This CDR3 has 15 amino acids. CDR1 is MNHEY and CDR2 is SVGAGI in the germline V gene. V lost 6 bases, J lost 4 bases, and 7 bases stayed unmatched. Sequences were obtained from PBMCs or a T cell subset sorted from them (not recorded which). The source is an adult woman who had mild COVID-19 (a few samples of this study predate the infection). Cell type and time point are not known. The chain carries TRBV6-5 and TRBJ2-7; 12 nucleotides match TRBD1. The CDR3 sequence is CASRPQGQGAYEQYF. The CDR3 DNA is TGTGCCAGCAGACCTCAGGGACAGGGGGCTTACGAGCAGTACTTC.